The clone carrying this T cell receptor beta chain was observed a single time. The method was immunoSEQ multiplex PCR; TCRdb's version includes in-frame clones alone and lacks a portion of them. Among tens of thousands of clones listed, about 85% were seen once. The data stem from a study of OX40 agonist ivuxolimab in advanced cancers. The clonotype was recovered from an adult with an advanced solid tumor such as melanoma, head and neck, liver or kidney cancer. Sequencing used CD4+ or CD8+ T cells sorted from blood, obtained in a trial of the OX40 agonist ivuxolimab.

The CDR3 is CASSSSGTGTHEQYF. CDR3 in DNA: TGTGCCAGCAGTTCTTCCGGGACAGGGACTCACGAGCAGTACTTC. The J gene is TRBJ2-7, the V gene TRBV28; TRBD1 matches at 9 bases. The CDR3 contains 15 residues. With V trimmed by 4 bases and J by 5 bases, 9 bases remained unmatched. Per the germline V gene, CDR1 is MDHEN and CDR2 is SYDVKM.